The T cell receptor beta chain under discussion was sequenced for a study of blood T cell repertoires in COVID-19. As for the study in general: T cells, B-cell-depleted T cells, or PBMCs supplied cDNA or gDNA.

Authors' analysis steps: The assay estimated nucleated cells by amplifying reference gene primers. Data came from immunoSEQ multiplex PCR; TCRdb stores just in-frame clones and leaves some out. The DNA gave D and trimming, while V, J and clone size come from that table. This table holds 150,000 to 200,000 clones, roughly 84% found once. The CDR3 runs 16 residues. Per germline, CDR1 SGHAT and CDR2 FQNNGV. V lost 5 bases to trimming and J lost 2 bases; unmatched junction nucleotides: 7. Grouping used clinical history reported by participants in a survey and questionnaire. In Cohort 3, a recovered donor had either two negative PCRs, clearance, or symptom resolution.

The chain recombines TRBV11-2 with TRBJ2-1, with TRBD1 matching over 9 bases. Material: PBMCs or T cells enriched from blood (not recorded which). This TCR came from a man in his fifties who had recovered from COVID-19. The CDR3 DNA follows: TGTGCCAGCAGCCGAGGGACAGGGAATCCCTACAATGAGCAGTTCTTC. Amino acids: CASSRGTGNPYNEQFF. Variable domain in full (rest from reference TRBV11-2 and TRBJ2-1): EAGVAQSPRYKIIEKRQSVAFWCNPISGHATLYWYQQILGQGPKLLIQFQNNGVVDDSQLPKDRFSAERLKGVDSTLKIQPAKLEDSAVYLCASSRGTGNPYNEQFFGPGTRLTVL.